The source of this TCR beta chain is a study of human T cells and chemical hapten exposure. Original processing methods: The median was around 88,000 TCRs per sample, ranging roughly 20,000 to 750,000. TCRdb reprocessed the RACE reads with MiXCR, giving one entry per CDR3 protein. These V and J calls rely on TCRdb rather than the paper's analysis. Of roughly 250,000 distinct CDR3 sequences in the sample, 8.6% were seen once. As for time point: pre-sensitization, week 0. The treatment denotes: therapeutic diphenylcyclopropenone sensitization with weekly scalp DPC. The germline V gene has CDR1 SGHVS and CDR2 FNYEAQ. The CDR3 consists of 18 residues. V gave up 5 bases and J gave up 5 bases, with 25 bases separating them. This clonotype was found many times.

The receptor was isolated from a woman in her thirties or forties with alopecia areata. Some clones in this sample may be carry-over from other donors' samples. This specimen was whole blood, taken in connection with sensitization to the hapten diphenylcyclopropenone (DPC). This chain links TRBV7-6 with TRBJ2-4, with a weak D call TRBD1 (5 bases). In DNA, the CDR3 is TGTGCCAGCAGCCACGCAACGAAAGGACCGCTAGGGGAAAACATTCAGTACTTC. This encodes CASSHATKGPLGENIQYF.